The T cell receptor (beta chain) described here comes from a study of CD8 T cells in ankylosing spondylitis. About this clonotype itself: Its antigen is undetermined.

Trimming took off 6 bases at V and 0 bases at J, with 17 bases between the two ends. The CDR3 is made up of 17 amino acids. MiXCR, applied by TCRdb to the 5' RACE reads, yields one record per CDR3 protein. The sample shows about 440,000 distinct CDR3 sequences, roughly 15% of them seen only once. Findings of the study overall: Blood from ankylosing spondylitis patients appeared to carry a characteristic roughly 8-variant TCR beta motif. Matched ankylosing spondylitis synovial fluid reportedly showed significant enrichment of disease-linked clones.

Sequenced sample: blood, either unsorted or a sorted T cell fraction (not recorded which). The source of this sequence is a male donor with ankylosing spondylitis. The chain couples TRBV12-3 or TRBV12-4 to TRBJ2-2; D perhaps matches TRBD1 (6 bases). CDR3 residues: CASSRGGGVANTGELFF. The CDR3 DNA reads as TGTGCCAGCAGCAGGGGTGGGGGAGTCGCGAACACCGGGGAGCTGTTTTTT.